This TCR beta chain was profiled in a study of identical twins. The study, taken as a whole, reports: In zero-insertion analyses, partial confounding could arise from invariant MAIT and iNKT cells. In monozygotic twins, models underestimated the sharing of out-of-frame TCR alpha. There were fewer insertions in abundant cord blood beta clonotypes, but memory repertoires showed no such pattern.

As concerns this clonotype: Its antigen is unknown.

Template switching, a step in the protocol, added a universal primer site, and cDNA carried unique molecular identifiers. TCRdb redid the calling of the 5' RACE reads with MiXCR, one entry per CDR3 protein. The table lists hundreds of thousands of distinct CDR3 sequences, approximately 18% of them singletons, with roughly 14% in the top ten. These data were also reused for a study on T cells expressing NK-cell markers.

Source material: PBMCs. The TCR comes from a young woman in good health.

CDR3 sequence reads: CSVRDSPDTQYF. The CDR3 DNA reads TGCAGCGTGAGGGACAGCCCAGATACGCAGTATTTT. J is TRBJ2-3 and V is TRBV29-1; 7 bases match TRBD1. The CDR3 loop spans 12 amino acids. From germline, CDR1 is SQVTM and CDR2 ANQGSEA. V dropped 6 bases and J dropped 4; count of bases not matched to a gene: 4.